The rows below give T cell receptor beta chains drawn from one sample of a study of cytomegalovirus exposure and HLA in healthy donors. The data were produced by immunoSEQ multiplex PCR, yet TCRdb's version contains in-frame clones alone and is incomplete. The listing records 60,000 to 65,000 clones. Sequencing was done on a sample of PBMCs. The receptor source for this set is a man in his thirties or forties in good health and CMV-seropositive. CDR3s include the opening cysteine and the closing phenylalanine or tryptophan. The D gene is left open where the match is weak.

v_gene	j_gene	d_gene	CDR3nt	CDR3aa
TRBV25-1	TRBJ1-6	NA	TGTGCCAGCAGTGACCAAGGGGGGGGTTCACCCCTCCACTTT	CASSDQGGGSPLHF
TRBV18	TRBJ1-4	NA	TGTGCCAGCTCACGGGCAGATAATGAAAAACTGTTTTTT	CASSRADNEKLFF
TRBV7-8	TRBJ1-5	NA	TGTGCCAGCAGCCCTGATACGGGCAATCAGCCCCAGCATTTT	CASSPDTGNQPQHF
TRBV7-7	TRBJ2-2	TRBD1	TGTGCTAGCAGCTTAGCGCCAGGGACAGCGAACACCGGGGAGCTGTTTTTT	CASSLAPGTANTGELFF
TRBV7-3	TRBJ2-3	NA	TGTGCCAGCAGCTTAATCGGGGCGGGGGATACGCAGTATTTT	CASSLIGAGDTQYF
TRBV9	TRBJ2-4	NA	TGTGCCAGCAGCGTAGCTGGGGGGAACATTCAGTACTTC	CASSVAGGNIQYF
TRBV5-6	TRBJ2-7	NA	TGTGCCAGCAGTCCAAGACAGGGCGCGGGAAACGAGCAGTACTTC	CASSPRQGAGNEQYF
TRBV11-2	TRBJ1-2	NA	TGTGCCAGCAGCATGGGGGGGAATAACTATGGCTACACCTTC	CASSMGGNNYGYTF
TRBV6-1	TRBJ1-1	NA	TGTGCCAGCAGTGAAGCCCCAGGGACAAGGCGGAACACTGAAGCTTTCTTT	CASSEAPGTRRNTEAFF
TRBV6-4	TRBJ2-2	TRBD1	TGTGCCAGCAGTGACAGGGGGCACGGGGAGCTGTTTTTT	CASSDRGHGELFF
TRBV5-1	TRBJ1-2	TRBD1	TGCGCCAGCAGCTCGGGACAGGGGGCCGGAGGCTACACCTTC	CASSSGQGAGGYTF
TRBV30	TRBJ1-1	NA	TGTGCCTGGAGTGTTAGGGGTGGGAACACTGAAGCTTTCTTT	CAWSVRGGNTEAFF
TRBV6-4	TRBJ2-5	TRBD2	TGTGCCAGCAGTGAAACTAGCGGGGGGCAAGAGACCCAGTACTTC	CASSETSGGQETQYF
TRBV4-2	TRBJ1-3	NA	TGTGCCAGCAGCCAGCTCCCGACCAGGGCCGATGCTGGAAACACCATATATTTT	CASSQLPTRADAGNTIYF
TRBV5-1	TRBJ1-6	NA	TGCGCCAGCAGCTTGGAGCAGGGAGGAGGGTCACCCCTCCACTTT	CASSLEQGGGSPLHF
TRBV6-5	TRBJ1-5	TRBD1	TGTGCCAGCAGCTTCACAGGGGATAGCAATCAGCCCCAGCATTTT	CASSFTGDSNQPQHF
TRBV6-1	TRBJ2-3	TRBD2	TGTGCCAGCAGTGGACTAGCGGGGGCAGATACGCAGTATTTT	CASSGLAGADTQYF
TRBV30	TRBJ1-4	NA	TGTGCCTGGAGTTCGACACGCGCCTATGAAAAACTGTTTTTT	CAWSSTRAYEKLFF
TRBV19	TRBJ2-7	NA	TGTGCCAGTAGTATAAGGGGACACTCCTACGAGCAGTACTTC	CASSIRGHSYEQYF
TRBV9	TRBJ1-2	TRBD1	TGTGCCAGCAGCCCGACAGGGGGAGGGAACTATGGCTACACCTTC	CASSPTGGGNYGYTF
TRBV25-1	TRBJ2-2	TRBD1	TGTGCCAGCAGCTCAGGGGGCACCTACACCGGGGAGCTGTTTTTT	CASSSGGTYTGELFF
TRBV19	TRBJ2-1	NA	TGTGCCAGTAGTATAGCTCGGGGGAGCGATGAGCAGTTCTTC	CASSIARGSDEQFF
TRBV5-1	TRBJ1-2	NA	TGCGCCAGCGCCCAGCCGGGACATAACTATGGCTACACCTTC	CASAQPGHNYGYTF
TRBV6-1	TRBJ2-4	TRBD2	TGTGCCAGCAGTGAAATCGGGCTAGCGGGAGGAGGAGGCATTCAGTACTTC	CASSEIGLAGGGGIQYF
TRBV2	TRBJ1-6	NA	TGTGCCAGCCACACACTGACTCATCTTTTGACCCTACACTTT	CASHTLTHLLTLHF